These 3 T cell receptor beta chains were sequenced from one sample in a study of blood T cell repertoires in COVID-19. Using immunoSEQ multiplex PCR, the repertoire was profiled, and TCRdb retains in-frame clones only, with some absent. This table has 160,000 or so clones, approximately 79% appearing once. The sequencing input was peripheral blood. The receptors originated from a woman in her fifties or sixties with COVID-19, enrolled during active disease.

The chain carries TRBV7-2 and TRBJ2-5, with a weak D call TRBD2 (6 bases). CDR3 length: 14 residues. V was shortened by 7 bases and J by 4 bases, with 16 bases between the two germline ends. Germline V gene sequence: CDR1 SGHTA, CDR2 FQGNSA. CDR3 sequence (DNA): TGTGCCAGCACCCCCTTGATCGGGAGAGAGACCCAGTACTTC. Translating it yields CASTPLIGRETQYF. Using reference TRBV7-2 and TRBJ2-5 for the parts outside the CDR3, the full variable domain is GAGVSQSPSNKVTEKGKDVELRCDPISGHTALYWYRQSLGQGLEFLIYFQGNSAPDKSGLPSDRFSAERTGGSVSTLTIQRTQQEDSAVYLCASTPLIGRETQYFGPGTRLLVL.

The J gene is TRBJ2-1, the V gene TRBV5-1; TRBD2 matches at 10 bases. Unmatched junction bases numbered 11, after V lost 4 bases and J lost 7 bases. The CDR3 contains 16 residues. The germline gives CDR1 SGHRS, CDR2 YFSETQ. The CDR3 loop reads CASSRGSLAGVNEQFF. The CDR3 coding sequence is TGCGCCAGCAGCCGTGGTAGTCTAGCGGGAGTTAATGAGCAGTTCTTC.

In this sample, this clone turned up a few times. V is TRBV6-6 and J is TRBJ2-3, with TRBD1 identical over 8 bases. V shed 2 bases and J 1 base; nucleotides not matched to a gene: 5. The germline gives CDR1 MNHNY, CDR2 SVGAGI (reference sequence). The CDR3 length is 16 residues. CDR3 protein: CASSYPSTGGTDTQYF. The CDR3 DNA follows: TGTGCCAGCAGTTACCCTTCGACAGGGGGCACAGATACGCAGTATTTT.